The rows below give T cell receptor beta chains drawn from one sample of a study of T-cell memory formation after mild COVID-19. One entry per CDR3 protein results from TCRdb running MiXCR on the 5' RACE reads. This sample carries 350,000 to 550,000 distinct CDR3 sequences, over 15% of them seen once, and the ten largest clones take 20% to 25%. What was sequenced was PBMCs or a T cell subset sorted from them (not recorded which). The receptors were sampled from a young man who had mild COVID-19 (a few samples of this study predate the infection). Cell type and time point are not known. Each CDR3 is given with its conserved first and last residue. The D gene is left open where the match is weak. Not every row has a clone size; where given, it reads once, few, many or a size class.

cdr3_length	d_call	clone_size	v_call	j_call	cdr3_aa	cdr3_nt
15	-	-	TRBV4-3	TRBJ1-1	CASSQDSEYRAEAFF	TGCGCCAGCAGCCAAGATTCCGAATACAGGGCTGAAGCTTTCTTT
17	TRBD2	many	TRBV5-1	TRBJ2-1	CASSFLNGLAGTSEQFF	TGCGCCAGCAGCTTCCTCAACGGACTAGCAGGGACAAGTGAGCAGTTCTTC
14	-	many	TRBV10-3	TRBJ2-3	CAISAGGREDTQYF	TGTGCCATCAGTGCCGGGGGACGGGAGGATACGCAGTATTTT
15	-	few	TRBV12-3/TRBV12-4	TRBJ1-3	CASSLTVGSGNTIYF	TGTGCCAGCAGTTTAACAGTCGGCTCTGGAAACACCATATATTTT
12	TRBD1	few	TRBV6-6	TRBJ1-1	CASSYSGQGAFF	TGTGCCAGCAGTTACTCGGGACAGGGAGCTTTCTTT
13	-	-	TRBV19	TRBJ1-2	CASSIWQQDGYTF	TGTGCCAGTAGTATTTGGCAACAGGATGGCTACACCTTC
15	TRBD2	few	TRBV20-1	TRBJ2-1	CSASRLAGANNEQFF	TGCAGTGCTAGTCGACTAGCGGGGGCCAACAATGAGCAGTTCTTC
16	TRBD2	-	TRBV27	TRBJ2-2	CASSLTSGGSTGELFF	TGTGCCAGCAGCCTGACTAGCGGGGGGTCGACCGGGGAGCTGTTTTTT
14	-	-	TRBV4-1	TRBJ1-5	CASTPTFAREPQHF	TGCGCCAGCACACCGACCTTTGCCCGGGAGCCCCAGCATTTT
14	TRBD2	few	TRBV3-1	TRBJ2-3	CASKRTSGTDTQYF	TGTGCCAGCAAAAGGACTAGCGGCACAGATACGCAGTATTTT
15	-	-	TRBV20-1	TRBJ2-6	CSASPDPSGANVLTF	TGCAGTGCTAGTCCCGATCCATCCGGGGCCAACGTCCTGACTTTC
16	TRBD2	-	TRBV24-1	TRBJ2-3	CATSDLTSGNTDTQYF	TGTGCCACCAGTGACCTGACTAGCGGGAACACAGATACGCAGTATTTT
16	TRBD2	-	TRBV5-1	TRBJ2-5	CASSSSSGGIQETQYF	TGCGCCAGCAGCTCGTCTAGCGGAGGGATCCAAGAGACCCAGTACTTC
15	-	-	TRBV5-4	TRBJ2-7	CASSLMASSSYEQYF	TGTGCCAGCAGCTTAATGGCCAGCAGCTCCTACGAGCAGTACTTC